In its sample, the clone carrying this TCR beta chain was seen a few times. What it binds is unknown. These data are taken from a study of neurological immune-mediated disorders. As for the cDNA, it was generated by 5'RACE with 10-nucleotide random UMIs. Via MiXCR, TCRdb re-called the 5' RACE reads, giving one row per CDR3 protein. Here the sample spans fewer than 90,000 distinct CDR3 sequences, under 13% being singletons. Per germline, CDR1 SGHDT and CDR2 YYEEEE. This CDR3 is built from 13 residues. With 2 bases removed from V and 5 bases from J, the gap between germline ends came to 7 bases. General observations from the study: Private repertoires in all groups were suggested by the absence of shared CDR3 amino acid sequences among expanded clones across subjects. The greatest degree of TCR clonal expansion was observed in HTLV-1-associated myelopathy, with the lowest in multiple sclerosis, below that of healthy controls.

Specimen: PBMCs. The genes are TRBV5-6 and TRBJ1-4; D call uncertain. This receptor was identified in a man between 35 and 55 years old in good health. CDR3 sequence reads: CASSLGPNEKLFF. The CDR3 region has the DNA TGTGCCAGCAGCTTAGGGCCGAATGAAAAACTGTTTTTT.